This entry describes one T cell receptor (beta chain). Trimming pared 0 bases from V and 6 bases from J, leaving 16 bases between. CDR3 length equals 15 residues. Germline V gene sequence: CDR1 SGHRS, CDR2 YFSETQ. Genomic DNA of every subset was divided equally among multiple immunoSEQ plates. Method: immunoSEQ multiplex PCR; TCRdb's copy keeps in-frame clones and lacks some. The sample gives about 2.3 million clones, approximately 95% of which show up once; about 0.37% is in the top ten. This specimen belongs to a study of shared clonotypes between healthy human individuals. The wider study: Each donor's CD8 memory used one plate, CD8 naive two, each CD4 subset three.

This chain links TRBV5-1 with TRBJ2-7, with D possibly TRBD2 on 6 matching bases. Sequencing was carried out using naive CD4+ T cells from PBMCs. Subset described: CD45RA+ positively selected. The TCR sequence derives from a man aged 18 to 35 in good health. Some clones in this sample may be carry-over from other donors' samples. The CDR3 loop reads CASSLVGQGLSEQYF. The CDR3 DNA sequence: TGCGCCAGCAGCTTGGTAGGGCAGGGACTTAGCGAGCAGTACTTC.